These 23 T cell receptor beta chains originate from one sample sequenced in a study of control samples from healthy donors and cancer patients. Here immunoSEQ multiplex PCR was the method, and the copy in TCRdb shows in-frame clones only, minus some. Among about 51,000 clones listed, approximately 80% were seen once. Specimen: blood. The receptors originated from a man between 70 and 80 years old in good health.

The chain employs TRBV15 and TRBJ1-1, with D possibly being TRBD1 (5 bases). V was trimmed by 5 bases and J by 5 bases, leaving 9 bases between them. The CDR3 totals 12 residues. Germline V gene lookup returns CDR1 LNHNV and CDR2 YYDKDF (reference sequence). The CDR3 nucleotides are TGTGCCACCAGCGGGACCGGGACTGAAGCTTTCTTT. It specifies CATSGTGTEAFF.

V is TRBV14 and J is TRBJ2-4; 11 bases map to TRBD2. Germline V gene sequence: CDR1 SGHDN, CDR2 FVKESK. This CDR3 is built from 13 residues. V shed 4 bases and J 10 bases; nucleotides not matched to a gene: 3. CDR3 DNA sequence: TGTGCCAGCAGCCCTTCTAGCGGGAGGATTCAGTACTTC. Its translation is CASSPSSGRIQYF.

This clone was seen a few times. The CDR3 DNA reads TGTGCCAGCAGCTTAGAGACAGGAGCGAACACCGGGGAGCTGTTTTTT. Translation gives CASSLETGANTGELFF. The V gene is TRBV7-6, the J gene TRBJ2-2, with a tentative D call TRBD1 (6 bases). V was shortened by 1 base and J by 0 bases, with 9 bases between the two germline ends. Germline V gene sequence: CDR1 SGHVS, CDR2 FNYEAQ. The CDR3 contains 16 residues.

The gene calls are TRBV6-6 and TRBJ2-1; D might be TRBD1 (5 bases). The CDR3 runs to 11 residues. V was pared by 8 bases and J by 7 bases, with 9 bases between. Per germline, CDR1 MNHNY and CDR2 SVGAGI (reference sequence). CDR3 nucleotide sequence: TGTGCCAGCCGCAAGGGGAATGAGCAGTTCTTC. This gives the protein CASRKGNEQFF.

This clone was counted a single time. The rearrangement joins TRBV9 to TRBJ2-2; 8 positions agree with TRBD1. Germline V gene sequence: CDR1 SGDLS, CDR2 YYNGEE. This CDR3 has 16 amino acids. Trimming took 5 bases from V and 1 from J; bases not matched to a gene: 7. Here the CDR3 DNA reads TGTGCCAGCAGTACCCAGGGGGCGGGGAACACCGGGGAGCTGTTTTTT. Translated, it gives CASSTQGAGNTGELFF.

This chain connects TRBV6-2 or TRBV6-3 to TRBJ1-1; no clear D gene. The CDR3 length is 12 residues. Germline assignment: CDR1 MNHEY and CDR2 SVGEGT. Trimming shortened V by 6 bases and J by 7 bases, and 12 bases separated the two germline ends. CDR3 in DNA: TGTGCCAGCAGCTCAACGGGGATTGAAGCTTTCTTT. The encoded protein is CASSSTGIEAFF.

The rearrangement joins TRBV7-6 to TRBJ1-1; a weak D match, TRBD1 (6 bases). Germline V lookup: CDR1 SGHVS, CDR2 FNYEAQ. This CDR3 region has 14 residues. V dropped 1 base and J dropped 4 bases, with 10 bases sitting between them. CDR3: CASSLVTGATEAFF. For the CDR3, the DNA is TGTGCCAGCAGCTTAGTAACGGGGGCCACTGAAGCTTTCTTT.

This clone was counted between two and nine times. CDR3 residues: CASSQIAGGLVTEAFF. CDR3 nucleotide sequence: TGTGCCAGCAGCCAAATTGCGGGGGGGTTGGTCACTGAAGCTTTCTTT. This chain links TRBV3-1 (or the pseudogene TRBV3-2) with TRBJ1-1, with TRBD1 as a possible D gene (5 bases). V gave up 2 bases and J gave up 4 bases, with 17 bases separating them. CDR1 and CDR2 from the germline V gene are LGHDT and YNNKEL (reference sequence). There are 16 residues in the CDR3.

The chain links TRBV5-1 to TRBJ2-7; 7 nucleotides agree with TRBD2. V gave up 4 bases and J gave up 1 base; unmatched junction bases: 5. Germline V gives CDR1 SGHRS, CDR2 YFSETQ. The CDR3 contains 14 residues. The CDR3 is CASSEPGLSYEQYF. The CDR3, as DNA: TGCGCCAGCAGCGAACCGGGACTATCCTACGAGCAGTACTTC. The full variable domain, rest sourced from reference TRBV5-1 and TRBJ2-7, is KAGVTQTPRYLIKTRGQQVTLSCSPISGHRSVSWYQQTPGQGLQFLFEYFSETQRNKGNFPGRFSGRQFSNSRSEMNVSTLELGDSALYLCASSEPGLSYEQYFGPGTRLTVT.

Comments on this clone: It may be a read error: a sequence one base away is much more abundant. V and J are TRBV27 and TRBJ2-1; D remains unclear. This CDR3 has 11 amino acids. Between the trimmed V and J ends, which lost 4 bases and 4 bases, there was a span of 2 bases. The germline V gene encodes CDR1 MNHEY and CDR2 SMNVEV (reference sequence). DNA of the CDR3: TGTGCCAGCAGTTGGTACAATGAGCAGTTCTTC. This encodes CASSWYNEQFF.

J is TRBJ1-2 and V is TRBV6-2 or TRBV6-3; a weak D match, TRBD1 (5 bases). The V and J ends lost 4 bases and 4 bases respectively, with 19 bases between them. This CDR3 has 16 amino acids. Germline V gene data show CDR1 as MNHEY and CDR2 as SVGEGT. In nucleotides, the CDR3 is TGTGCCAGCAGTTCCGGACCTCAAGGGGCCGCCTATGGCTACACCTTC. The encoded protein is CASSSGPQGAAYGYTF.

This clone has only a few counts. The CDR3 bases are TGTGCCAGCAGTGAAGCGCCGAAAGTGTACTTC. Translated, it gives CASSEAPKVYF. This sequence joins TRBV6-1 and TRBJ2-7; no reliable D call. Trimming pared 0 bases from V and 12 bases from J, leaving 9 bases between. Germline assignment: CDR1 MNHNS and CDR2 SASEGT. The CDR3 is 11 amino acids.

This rearrangement joins TRBV6-5 to TRBJ2-7; 7 nucleotides line up with TRBD1. The CDR3 covers 15 residues. J gave up 3 bases and V 4 bases, and 9 bases lay outside the gene matches. Germline V gene sequence: CDR1 MNHEY, CDR2 SVGAGI. CDR3 coding DNA: TGTGCCAGCAGTTTGACAGGGCGAGGGGGCTACGAGCAGTACTTC. Protein sequence: CASSLTGRGGYEQYF.

The rearrangement uses TRBV7-2 and TRBJ1-4; D not resolved. Deletions cut 5 bases from V and 3 bases from J, with 10 bases between. Germline CDR1 and CDR2: SGHTA and FQGNSA. The CDR3 covers 14 residues. The CDR3 coding sequence is TGTGCCAGCAGCGTCAGAGTTGCTAATGAAAAACTGTTTTTT. Translation gives CASSVRVANEKLFF. Combining the CDR3 with reference TRBV7-2 and TRBJ1-4 gives the whole variable domain GAGVSQSPSNKVTEKGKDVELRCDPISGHTALYWYRQSLGQGLEFLIYFQGNSAPDKSGLPSDRFSAERTGGSVSTLTIQRTQQEDSAVYLCASSVRVANEKLFFGSGTQLSVL.

V usage is TRBV7-9 and J usage is TRBJ1-1, with TRBD1 as a possible D gene (5 bases). V lost 0 bases and J lost 3, with 11 bases in between. Germline values: CDR1 SEHNR, CDR2 FQNEAQ (reference sequence). CDR3 length equals 15 residues. CDR3 residues: CASSLAGVEYTEAFF. Here the CDR3 DNA reads TGTGCCAGCAGCTTAGCGGGGGTGGAGTACACTGAAGCTTTCTTT.

The rearrangement links TRBV5-1 to TRBJ2-2, with unresolved D. This CDR3 is 12 amino acids long. V lost 7 bases and J 2 bases, leaving 6 bases between the germline ends. The V gene's germline CDR1 is SGHRS and CDR2 YFSETQ. The CDR3 region has the DNA TGCGCCAGCGGTAAAAACACCGGGGAGCTGTTTTTT. It translates to CASGKNTGELFF.

V gene TRBV5-4 combines with J gene TRBJ1-4; TRBD1 is a possible D gene (5 bases). V was shortened by 3 bases and J by 4 bases, with 10 bases between the two germline ends. Germline V gene sequence: CDR1 SGHNT, CDR2 YYREEE (reference sequence). The CDR3 runs to 14 residues. The CDR3 region has the DNA TGTGCCAGCAGCTCCCGAGGGGATAATGAAAAACTGTTTTTT. Translation gives CASSSRGDNEKLFF.

The chain couples TRBV2 to TRBJ1-2, with D tentatively TRBD1 (6 bases). The CDR3 runs 15 residues. Germline loops: CDR1 SNHLY, CDR2 FYNNEI. Trimming removed 2 bases from V and 1 base from J, with 11 bases in between. The CDR3 spells CASSERSGVNYGYTF. CDR3 sequence (DNA): TGTGCCAGCAGTGAAAGGTCAGGGGTTAACTATGGCTACACCTTC.

The rearrangement uses TRBV19 and TRBJ1-1; 11 bases are a match to TRBD1. The germline V gene encodes CDR1 LNHDA and CDR2 SQIVND (reference sequence). The CDR3 totals 15 residues. Trimming at V came to 0 bases and at J to 6 bases, leaving 3 bases not matched to a gene. The CDR3 DNA is TGTGCCAGTAGTATAGAAGGGACAGGGGGTTCTGAAGCTTTCTTT. This encodes CASSIEGTGGSEAFF.

This clone has just one count. The rearrangement uses TRBV6-6 and TRBJ1-3; D call uncertain. Germline loops: CDR1 MNHNY, CDR2 SVGAGI (reference sequence). Deletions cut 5 bases from V and 5 bases from J, with 10 bases between. The CDR3 has 13 residues. The CDR3 nucleotides read TGTGCCAGCAGTCAATTCTTTAGAAACACCATATATTTT. Protein: CASSQFFRNTIYF.

CDR3 amino acids: CASKGRSDVVETQYF. In nucleotides, the CDR3 is TGTGCCAGTAAGGGACGGAGCGACGTGGTGGAGACCCAGTACTTC. The V gene is TRBV19, the J gene TRBJ2-5, with D perhaps assigned TRBD1 or TRBD2 (5 bases each). CDR3 size: 15 residues. In germline, CDR1 is LNHDA, CDR2 SQIVND (reference sequence). V lost 7 bases, J lost 5 bases, and 20 bases lay in between.

This clone has just a few counts. The chain uses TRBV3-1 (or the pseudogene TRBV3-2) and TRBJ2-3; the D gene is possibly TRBD2 (6 bases). The CDR3 is 15 residues long. Trimming left V 6 bases short and J 2 bases short, with 15 bases between. Germline CDR1 LGHDT, CDR2 YNNKEL (reference sequence). CDR3 in DNA: TGTGCCAGCAGTAGACGGGGACTTTACACAGATACGCAGTATTTT. It encodes CASSRRGLYTDTQYF.

The V call is TRBV6-5, the J call TRBJ1-1; D is unresolved. CDR1 MNHEY and CDR2 SVGAGI come from the germline V gene. This CDR3 spans 15 amino acids. V gave up 0 bases and J gave up 9 bases, with 17 bases separating them. The CDR3 is CASSYSGDGGFKAFF. In nucleotides, the CDR3 is TGTGCCAGCAGTTACTCTGGTGACGGCGGGTTTAAAGCTTTCTTT.